This T cell receptor beta chain was recovered during a study of blood T cell repertoires in COVID-19. About the study: The cDNA or gDNA used as material had been derived from T cells, B-cell-depleted T cells, or PBMCs.

Germline V gene lookup returns CDR1 LNHDA and CDR2 SQIVND (reference sequence). Losses at the gene ends were 6 bases for V and 5 bases for J; bases not matched to a gene: 13. The length of the CDR3 is 17 residues. Produced via immunoSEQ multiplex PCR; TCRdb's table is partial and in-frame only. The data show just over 650,000 clones, about 90% seen once. This clone is a singleton in its sample. The rearrangement uses TRBV19 and TRBJ2-5; 12 positions agree with TRBD1. This TCR was sampled from a woman under 30 with acute or convalescent COVID-19. The sequenced sample consisted of peripheral blood. The CDR3 sequence: CASRGTGGEWSGETQYF. CDR3 sequence (DNA): TGTGCCAGTAGAGGGACAGGGGGCGAGTGGAGTGGGGAGACCCAGTACTTC.